The table lists the clone carrying this T cell receptor beta chain with a few counts. A single record per CDR3 protein comes from TCRdb applying MiXCR to the 5' RACE reads. This sample has some 560,000 distinct CDR3 sequences, with 19% found just once. The data were obtained in a study of T cells after yellow fever vaccination. After removal of 4 bases from V and 4 bases from J, the junction contained 13 bases not matched to a gene. Germline V gene data show CDR1 as SGHRS and CDR2 as YFSETQ. This CDR3 is 18 amino acids long. This TCR was recovered from a man younger than 40 who received the YFV17D yellow fever vaccine. The V call is TRBV5-1, the J call TRBJ2-5, with TRBD2 identical over 13 bases. The sample in question was PBMCs, obtained 15 days after the yellow fever booster vaccination. The CDR3: CASSNPGTSGALGETQYF. CDR3 nucleotides: TGCGCCAGCAGCAACCCCGGGACTAGCGGGGCCCTCGGAGAGACCCAGTACTTC.